This T cell receptor beta chain comes out of a study of blood T cell repertoires in COVID-19. This CDR3 contains 15 residues. Trimming left V 3 bases short and J 0 bases short, with 12 bases between. Germline V gene sequence: CDR1 LGHNA, CDR2 YSLEER. Original data processing: Amplifying reference gene primers gave estimates of nucleated cell counts. Sequencing was performed with immunoSEQ multiplex PCR; in TCRdb, only in-frame clones are kept and a portion is missing. V and J calls and clone size are those listed in that table; D and trimming were worked out from the DNA. The sample carries 300,000 to 400,000 clones, about 92% recorded once. The age range of participants was about 18 to 95 years, with residence in about two dozen US areas. Two consecutive negative NP/OP PCR tests, clearance, or resolved symptoms defined Cohort 3 recovery.

The source is a man between 60 and 70 years old who had recovered from COVID-19. J is TRBJ2-7 and V is TRBV4-3; weak D call: TRBD2 (6 bases). The sequencing input was PBMCs or T cells enriched from blood (not recorded which). The CDR3 loop reads CASSQWGESSYEQYF. The CDR3 region has the DNA TGCGCCAGCAGCCAGTGGGGGGAGAGCTCCTACGAGCAGTACTTC.